This T cell receptor (beta chain) was identified during a study of T cells of healthy individuals. Germline CDR1 reads DFQATT; CDR2 reads SNEGSKA (reference sequence). The V and J ends lost 6 bases and 4 bases, in that order; junction bases with no gene match: 9. This CDR3 contains 15 residues. TCRdb re-analysed the 5' RACE reads in MiXCR, keeping a single row per CDR3 protein. This sample yields 90,000 to 100,000 distinct CDR3 sequences, of which roughly 15% are seen a single time; approximately 5.7% belongs to the top ten. V and J are TRBV20-1 and TRBJ2-3; 11 bases are shared with TRBD2. The receptor was isolated from a human donor in good health. In nucleotides, the CDR3 is TGCAGTGCCGCCCCACTAGCGGGAGTCCCAGATACGCAGTATTTT. Its translation: CSAAPLAGVPDTQYF.